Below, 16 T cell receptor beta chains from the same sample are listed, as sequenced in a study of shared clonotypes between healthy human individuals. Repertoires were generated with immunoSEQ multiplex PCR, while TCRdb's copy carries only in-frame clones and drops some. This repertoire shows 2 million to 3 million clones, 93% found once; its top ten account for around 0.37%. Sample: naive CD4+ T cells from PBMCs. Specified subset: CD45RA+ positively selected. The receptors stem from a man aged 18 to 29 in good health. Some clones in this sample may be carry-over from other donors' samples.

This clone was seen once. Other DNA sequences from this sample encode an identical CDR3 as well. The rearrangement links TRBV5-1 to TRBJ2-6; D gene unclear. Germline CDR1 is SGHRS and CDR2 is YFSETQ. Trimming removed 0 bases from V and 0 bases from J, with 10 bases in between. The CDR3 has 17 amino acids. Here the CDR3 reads CASSLAGSYSGANVLTF. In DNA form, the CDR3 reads TGCGCCAGCAGCTTGGCGGGCTCCTACTCTGGGGCCAACGTCCTGACTTTC. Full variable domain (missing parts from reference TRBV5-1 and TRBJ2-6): KAGVTQTPRYLIKTRGQQVTLSCSPISGHRSVSWYQQTPGQGLQFLFEYFSETQRNKGNFPGRFSGRQFSNSRSEMNVSTLELGDSALYLCASSLAGSYSGANVLTFGAGSRLTVL.

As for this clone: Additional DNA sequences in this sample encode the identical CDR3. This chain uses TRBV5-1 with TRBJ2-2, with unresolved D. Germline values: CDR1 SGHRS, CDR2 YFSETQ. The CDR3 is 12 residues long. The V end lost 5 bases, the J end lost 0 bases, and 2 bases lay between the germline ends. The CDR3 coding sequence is TGCGCCAGCAGTCCGAACACCGGGGAGCTGTTTTTT. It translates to CASSPNTGELFF.

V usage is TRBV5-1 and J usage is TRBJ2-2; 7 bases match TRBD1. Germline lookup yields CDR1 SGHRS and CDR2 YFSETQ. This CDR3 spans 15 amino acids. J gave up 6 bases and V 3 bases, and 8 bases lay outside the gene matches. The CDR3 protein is CASSYGTVSPGELFF. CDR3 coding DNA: TGCGCCAGCAGCTATGGGACAGTCTCTCCCGGGGAGCTGTTTTTT.

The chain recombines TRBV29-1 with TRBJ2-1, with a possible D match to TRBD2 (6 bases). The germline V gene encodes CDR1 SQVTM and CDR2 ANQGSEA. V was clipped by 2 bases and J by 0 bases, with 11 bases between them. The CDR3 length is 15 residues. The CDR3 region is CSVEKGSGSYNEQFF. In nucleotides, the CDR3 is TGCAGCGTTGAAAAGGGTAGCGGCTCCTACAATGAGCAGTTCTTC.

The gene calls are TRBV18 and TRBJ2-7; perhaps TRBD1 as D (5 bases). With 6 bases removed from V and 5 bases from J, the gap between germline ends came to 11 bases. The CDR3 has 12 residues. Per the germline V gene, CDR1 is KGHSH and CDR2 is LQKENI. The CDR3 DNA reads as TGTGCCAGCTCTCTACAGGAGAACGAGCAGTACTTC. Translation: CASSLQENEQYF.

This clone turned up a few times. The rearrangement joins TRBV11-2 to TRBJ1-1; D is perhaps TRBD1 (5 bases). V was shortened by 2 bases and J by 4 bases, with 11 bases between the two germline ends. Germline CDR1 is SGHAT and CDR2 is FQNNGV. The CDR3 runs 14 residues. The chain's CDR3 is CASSLFDGGTEAFF. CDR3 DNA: TGTGCCAGCAGCTTATTCGACGGGGGCACTGAAGCTTTCTTT.

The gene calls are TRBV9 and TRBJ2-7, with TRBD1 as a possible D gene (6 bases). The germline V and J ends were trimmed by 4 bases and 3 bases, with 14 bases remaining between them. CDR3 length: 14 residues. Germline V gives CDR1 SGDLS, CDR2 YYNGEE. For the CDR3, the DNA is TGTGCCAGCAGCCCAAGACAGGCTGACTACGAGCAGTACTTC. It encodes CASSPRQADYEQYF.

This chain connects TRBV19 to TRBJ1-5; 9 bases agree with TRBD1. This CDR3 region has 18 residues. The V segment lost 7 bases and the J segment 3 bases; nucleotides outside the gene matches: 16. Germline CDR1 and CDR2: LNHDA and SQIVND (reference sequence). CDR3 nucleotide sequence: TGTGCCAGTACCCCCGGACCGAGGGGACAGGGTTACAATCAGCCCCAGCATTTT. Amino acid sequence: CASTPGPRGQGYNQPQHF.

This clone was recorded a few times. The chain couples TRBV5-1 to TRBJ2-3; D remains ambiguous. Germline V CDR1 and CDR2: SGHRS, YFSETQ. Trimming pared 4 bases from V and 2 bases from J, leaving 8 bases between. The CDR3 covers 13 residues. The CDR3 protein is CASSRTITDTQYF. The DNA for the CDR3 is TGCGCCAGCAGCCGGACGATCACAGATACGCAGTATTTT. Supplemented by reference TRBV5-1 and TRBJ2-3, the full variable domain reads KAGVTQTPRYLIKTRGQQVTLSCSPISGHRSVSWYQQTPGQGLQFLFEYFSETQRNKGNFPGRFSGRQFSNSRSEMNVSTLELGDSALYLCASSRTITDTQYFGPGTRLTVL.

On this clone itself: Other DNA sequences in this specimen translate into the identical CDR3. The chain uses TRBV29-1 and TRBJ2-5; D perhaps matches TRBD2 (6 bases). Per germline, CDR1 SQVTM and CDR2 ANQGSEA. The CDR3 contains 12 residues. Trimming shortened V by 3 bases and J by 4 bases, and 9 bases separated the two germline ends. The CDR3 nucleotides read TGCAGCGTTGAGTTGGGAGGAGAGACCCAGTACTTC. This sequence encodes CSVELGGETQYF. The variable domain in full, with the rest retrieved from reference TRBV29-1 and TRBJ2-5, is SAVISQKPSRDICQRGTSLTIQCQVDSQVTMMFWYRQQPGQSLTLIATANQGSEATYESGFVIDKFPISRPNLTFSTLTVSNMSPEDSSIYLCSVELGGETQYFGPGTRLLVL.

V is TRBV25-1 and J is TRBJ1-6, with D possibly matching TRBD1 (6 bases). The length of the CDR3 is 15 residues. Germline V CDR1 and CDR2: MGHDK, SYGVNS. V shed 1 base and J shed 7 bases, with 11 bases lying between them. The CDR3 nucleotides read TGTGCCAGCAGTGAATCTGGGCAGGGGAATTCACCCCTCCACTTT. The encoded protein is CASSESGQGNSPLHF.

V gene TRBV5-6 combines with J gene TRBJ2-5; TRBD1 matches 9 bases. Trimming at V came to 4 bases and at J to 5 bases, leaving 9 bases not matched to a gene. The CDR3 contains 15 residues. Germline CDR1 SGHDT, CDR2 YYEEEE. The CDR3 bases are TGTGCCAGCAGCCCGACAGGGGGAAGAGGTGAGACCCAGTACTTC. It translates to CASSPTGGRGETQYF.

The CDR3 nucleotides read TGTGCCACCTCAGTATCCGGGACTAGCCACGAGCAGTACTTC. Encoded protein: CATSVSGTSHEQYF. This chain connects TRBV7-3 to TRBJ2-7, with TRBD2 identical over 9 bases. V was pared by 10 bases and J by 5 bases, with 12 bases of the junction left unmatched. Germline CDR1 is SGHTA and CDR2 is FQGTGA. The CDR3 consists of 14 residues.

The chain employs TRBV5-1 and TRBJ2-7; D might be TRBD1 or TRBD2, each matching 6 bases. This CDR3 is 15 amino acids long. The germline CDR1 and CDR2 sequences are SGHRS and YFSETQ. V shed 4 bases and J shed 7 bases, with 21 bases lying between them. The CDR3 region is CASSQGTALGGEQYF. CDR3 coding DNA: TGCGCCAGCAGCCAGGGGACTGCCCTCGGGGGTGAGCAGTACTTC.

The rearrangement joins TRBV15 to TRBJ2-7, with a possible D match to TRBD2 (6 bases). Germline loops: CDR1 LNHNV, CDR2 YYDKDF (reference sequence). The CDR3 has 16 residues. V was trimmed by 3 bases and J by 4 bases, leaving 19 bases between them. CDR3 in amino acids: CATSSQGGTVQYEQYF. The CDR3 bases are TGTGCCACCAGCAGCCAGGGCGGGACCGTCCAATACGAGCAGTACTTC.

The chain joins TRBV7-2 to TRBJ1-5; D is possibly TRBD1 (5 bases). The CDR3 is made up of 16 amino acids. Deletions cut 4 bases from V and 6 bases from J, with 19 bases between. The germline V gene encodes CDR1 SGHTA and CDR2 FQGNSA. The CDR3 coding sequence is TGTGCCAGCAGCTCCAGGGTGCGCACAGGTTTTCAGCCCCAGCATTTT. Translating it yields CASSSRVRTGFQPQHF.